A single sample gave rise to the 9 T cell receptor beta chains below, sequenced in a study of T cell changes during pregnancy in multiple sclerosis. Only in-frame clones appear in the TCRdb table, and some are missing; sequencing was by immunoSEQ multiplex PCR. Seen here are over 40,000 clones, about 93% observed once, and the top ten hold about 0.28%. The material was CD4+ T cells from peripheral blood mononuclear cells, obtained in the second trimester of pregnancy. These receptors originate from a female donor with multiple sclerosis, enrolled in a pregnancy study.

V and J are TRBV6-1 and TRBJ2-4; tentative D call: TRBD1 (5 bases). The CDR3 contains 16 residues. Trimming cost V 2 bases and J 1 base, with 12 bases left between them. Germline-derived CDR1 and CDR2 are MNHNS and SASEGT. The CDR3 loop reads CASSESGLKAKNIQYF. CDR3 bases: TGTGCCAGCAGTGAATCAGGGCTTAAGGCCAAAAACATTCAGTACTTC.

The chain employs TRBV29-1 and TRBJ1-2; 7 bases agree with TRBD1. The CDR3 is made up of 12 amino acids. V gave up 4 bases and J gave up 4 bases; unmatched junction bases: 3. Germline V CDR1 and CDR2: SQVTM, ANQGSEA. CDR3 coding DNA: TGCAGCGTTGCAGGGGGGACCTATGGCTACACCTTC. Its protein is CSVAGGTYGYTF.

The rearrangement joins TRBV5-1 to TRBJ1-3, with a tentative D call TRBD1 (5 bases). In germline, CDR1 is SGHRS, CDR2 YFSETQ. V was clipped by 4 bases and J by 0 bases, with 17 bases between them. This CDR3 spans 17 amino acids. The CDR3, as DNA: TGCGCCAGCAGCCCCCGGCCGGGGGTGCCCTCTGGAAACACCATATATTTT. Translated, it gives CASSPRPGVPSGNTIYF.

The rearrangement uses TRBV20-1 and TRBJ2-3; D ambiguous. The germline CDR1 and CDR2 sequences are DFQATT and SNEGSKA (reference sequence). The CDR3 has 11 amino acids. V was cut by 3 bases and J by 6 bases, with 7 bases left in between. Here the CDR3 DNA reads TGCAGTGCTAGTCGTTATGATACGCAGTATTTT. Its protein is CSASRYDTQYF.

The CDR3 nucleotides are TGTGCCAGCACCGTCGAGGCTAGCACAGATACGCAGTATTTT. It specifies CASTVEASTDTQYF. The chain employs TRBV5-4 and TRBJ2-3; D is ambiguous. This CDR3 region has 14 residues. Trimming pared 6 bases from V and 0 bases from J, leaving 11 bases between. Germline V CDR1 and CDR2: SGHNT, YYREEE (reference sequence). The full variable domain, with the rest looked up from reference TRBV5-4 and TRBJ2-3, is ETGVTQSPTHLIKTRGQQVTLRCSSQSGHNTVSWYQQALGQGPQFIFQYYREEENGRGNFPPRFSGLQFPNYSSELNVNALELDDSALYLCASTVEASTDTQYFGPGTRLTVL.

This chain joins TRBV28 and TRBJ1-5; D is unresolved. The CDR3 is made up of 14 amino acids. The germline V gene has CDR1 MDHEN and CDR2 SYDVKM. Deletions cut 5 bases from V and 3 bases from J, with 11 bases between. The CDR3 loop is CASSKIGNNQPQHF. In DNA form, the CDR3 reads TGTGCCAGCAGTAAGATCGGGAACAATCAGCCCCAGCATTTT.

The count of this clone is one. The chain links TRBV6-4 to TRBJ1-5; D unclear. Trimming took 5 bases from V and 5 from J, leaving 13 bases between them. The CDR3 totals 14 residues. Germline V gene sequence: CDR1 MRHNA, CDR2 SNTAGT. CDR3 amino acids: CASSPQPSYQPQHF. CDR3 sequence (DNA): TGTGCCAGCAGTCCACAGCCTTCTTATCAGCCCCAGCATTTT.

This clone was recorded once. The chain combines TRBV19 with TRBJ1-4, with D unclear. The CDR3 runs 15 residues. V gave up 7 bases and J gave up 5 bases, with 17 bases separating them. CDR1 is LNHDA, CDR2 SQIVND, per germline (reference sequence). This chain's CDR3 is CASKLRLLGNEKLFF. The CDR3 DNA reads TGTGCCAGTAAACTTAGACTCCTTGGGAATGAAAAACTGTTTTTT.

This chain uses TRBV7-8 with TRBJ2-7; TRBD2 matches 7 bases. Germline assignment: CDR1 SGHVS and CDR2 FQNEAQ. The CDR3 length is 14 residues. Trimming cost V 1 base and J 5 bases; bases outside gene matches: 5. The CDR3 DNA follows: TGTGCCAGCAGCTTAGGACTAGCTGTCGACGAGCAGTACTTC. Its translation: CASSLGLAVDEQYF.